This T cell receptor (beta chain) was obtained from a study of blood T cells in healthy people across ages. On this clonotype itself: Antigen: not known.

Primed by a sample-barcoded 5' primer and a J-beta primer mix, a second PCR proceeded for about 7 to 12 cycles. MiXCR was run by TCRdb on the 5' RACE reads, yielding one entry per CDR3 protein. Among about 1.4 million distinct CDR3 sequences listed, 55% to 75% were seen once. Study results and caveats: Long-lived and aged donors differed, with more naive CD4+ cells and higher diversity in the long-lived. PBMCs went unsorted, and a conclusive naive versus antigen-experienced comparison was therefore prevented.

Sequenced: blood. The TCR was taken from a man aged 18 to 30 in good health.

CDR3 DNA sequence: TGCGCCAGCAGCCAAGCGTCCACCGTGGAAGGGTCCTACGAGCAGTACTTC. It translates to CASSQASTVEGSYEQYF. The chain employs TRBV4-3 and TRBJ2-7, with D unclear. V lost 1 base, J lost 1 base, and 17 bases lay in between. The CDR3 extends over 17 amino acids. Per germline, CDR1 LGHNA and CDR2 YSLEER.